Each of the 16 T cell receptor beta chains below was sequenced from the same sample in a study of blood T cell repertoires in COVID-19. The repertoire was sequenced with immunoSEQ multiplex PCR; TCRdb's copy has only in-frame clones and lacks some. The sample records roughly 52,000 clones, roughly 85% being singletons. The sample taken for sequencing was peripheral blood. These receptor sequences come from a human donor in a cohort sampled during active or convalescent COVID-19.

The rearrangement uses TRBV7-6 and TRBJ2-6, with TRBD1 matching 8 bases. The CDR3 spans 17 residues. Germline loops: CDR1 SGHVS, CDR2 FNYEAQ. The J segment lost 0 bases and the V segment lost 3 bases, leaving 4 bases of the junction unmatched. CDR3 nucleotides: TGTGCCAGCAGCTTCACAGGGGGTCCCTCTGGGGCCAACGTCCTGACTTTC. As protein: CASSFTGGPSGANVLTF.

The CDR3 region has the DNA TGTGCCAGCAGCTTAGTATTGGTCAGGGGGCAAGATGGCTACACCTTC. Amino acid sequence: CASSLVLVRGQDGYTF. The genes are TRBV7-9 and TRBJ1-2, with 8 bases lining up with TRBD1. With 1 base clipped from V and 6 bases from J, the junction kept 10 bases outside the gene matches. The germline V gene has CDR1 SEHNR and CDR2 FQNEAQ (reference sequence). This CDR3 spans 16 amino acids.

Only a few counts were recorded for this clone. The chain couples TRBV9 to TRBJ2-2; 12 nucleotides match TRBD1. V lost 3 bases, J lost 5 bases, and 20 bases stayed unmatched. The CDR3 is 21 residues long. Germline loops: CDR1 SGDLS, CDR2 YYNGEE. CDR3 amino acids: CASSGRPGQGAQYFRTGELFF. As DNA, the CDR3 is TGTGCCAGCAGCGGCAGGCCGGGACAGGGGGCGCAGTATTTTCGGACCGGGGAGCTGTTTTTT. The full variable domain, its missing parts supplied by reference TRBV9 and TRBJ2-2, is DSGVTQTPKHLITATGQRVTLRCSPRSGDLSVYWYQQSLDQGLQFLIQYYNGEERAKGNILERFSAQQFPDLHSELNLSSLELGDSALYFCASSGRPGQGAQYFRTGELFFGEGSRLTVL.

In this sample, this clone turned up a few times. The V call is TRBV19, the J call TRBJ1-3, with D perhaps matching TRBD1 (5 bases). V was pared by 5 bases and J by 0 bases, with 14 bases between. The CDR3 totals 16 residues. Germline V gives CDR1 LNHDA, CDR2 SQIVND (reference sequence). The DNA for the CDR3 is TGTGCCAGTAGTTTGGGGCAGCTCAACTCTGGAAACACCATATATTTT. Its translation is CASSLGQLNSGNTIYF.

This chain joins TRBV2 and TRBJ2-5; unclear D gene. V lost 5 bases to trimming and J lost 5 bases, with 15 bases between them. There are 14 residues in the CDR3. CDR1 is SNHLY and CDR2 is FYNNEI in the germline V gene. CDR3 loop: CASSSGTSLETQYF. Here the CDR3 DNA reads TGTGCCAGCAGTTCAGGTACCTCCCTGGAGACCCAGTACTTC.

The V gene is TRBV4-1, the J gene TRBJ2-3; 11 nucleotides agree with TRBD2. CDR1 and CDR2 from the germline V gene are MGHRA and YSYEKL. V dropped 0 bases and J dropped 3; count of bases not matched to a gene: 2. This CDR3 is 16 amino acids long. This CDR3 reads CASSQEASGGTDTQYF. CDR3 nucleotides: TGCGCCAGCAGCCAAGAGGCTAGCGGGGGGACAGATACGCAGTATTTT.

The chain combines TRBV18 with TRBJ1-1, with a possible D match to TRBD1 (6 bases). The CDR3 loop spans 15 amino acids. The germline V gene encodes CDR1 KGHSH and CDR2 LQKENI. The V end lost 4 bases, the J end lost 1 base, and 13 bases lay between the germline ends. The CDR3 sequence is CASSLEQGRNTEAFF. CDR3 DNA sequence: TGTGCCAGCTCACTAGAACAGGGACGGAACACTGAAGCTTTCTTT.

This clone appeared a single time. The gene calls are TRBV10-3 and TRBJ2-7; TRBD1 aligns across 9 bases. J lost 2 bases, V lost 11 bases, and 16 bases had no gene match. This CDR3 spans 16 amino acids. The germline gives CDR1 ENHRY, CDR2 SYGVKD. The CDR3 loop reads CAAAPGQGPGAYEQYF. CDR3 in DNA: TGTGCCGCCGCGCCCGGACAGGGGCCGGGGGCCTACGAGCAGTACTTC.

This clone was counted a few times. The J gene is TRBJ2-3, the V gene TRBV19; TRBD2 agrees at 14 bases. The germline gives CDR1 LNHDA, CDR2 SQIVND (reference sequence). The J segment lost 0 bases and the V segment lost 10 bases, leaving 3 bases of the junction unmatched. The CDR3 length is 15 residues. The CDR3 DNA is TGTGCCACCAGGACTAGCGGGAGGAGCACAGATACGCAGTATTTT. Its protein is CATRTSGRSTDTQYF. The variable domain in full, with the rest retrieved from reference TRBV19 and TRBJ2-3, is DGGITQSPKYLFRKEGQNVTLSCEQNLNHDAMYWYRQDPGQGLRLIYYSQIVNDFQKGDIAEGYSVSREKKESFPLTVTSAQKNPTAFYLCATRTSGRSTDTQYFGPGTRLTVL.

The J gene is TRBJ2-7, the V gene TRBV5-6; TRBD1 is a possible D gene (6 bases). Between the trimmed V and J ends, which lost 4 bases and 9 bases, there was a span of 17 bases. This CDR3 has 13 amino acids. CDR1 and CDR2 (germline): SGHDT, YYEEEE. CDR3 DNA: TGTGCCAGCAGCCAAGGACAGAGCAACGGGCAGTACTTC. It codes for CASSQGQSNGQYF. Based on the CDR3 plus reference TRBV5-6 and TRBJ2-7, the full variable domain is DAGVTQSPTHLIKTRGQQVTLRCSPKSGHDTVSWYQQALGQGPQFIFQYYEEEERQRGNFPDRFSGHQFPNYSSELNVNALLLGDSALYLCASSQGQSNGQYFGPGTRLTVT.

The chain has TRBV10-3 and TRBJ1-1; D remains ambiguous. CDR1 is ENHRY, CDR2 SYGVKD, per germline. This CDR3 contains 12 residues. The germline V and J ends were trimmed by 5 bases and 3 bases, with 7 bases remaining between them. CDR3 sequence (DNA): TGTGCCATCAGTCGAGTCGACACTGAAGCTTTCTTT. It yields the protein CAISRVDTEAFF.

The chain employs TRBV7-2 and TRBJ1-5; D possibly corresponds to TRBD1 (5 bases). Germline loops: CDR1 SGHTA, CDR2 FQGNSA. The CDR3 is made up of 13 amino acids. The ends were cut back, 5 bases at V and 7 bases at J, with 12 bases in the middle. CDR3 region: CASSLQKGQPQHF. The CDR3 nucleotides are TGTGCCAGCAGCCTGCAGAAGGGGCAGCCCCAGCATTTT.

The V gene is TRBV7-2, the J gene TRBJ2-3; 9 bases align to TRBD1. With 1 base clipped from V and 0 bases from J, the junction kept 8 bases outside the gene matches. The CDR3 consists of 18 residues. The V gene's germline CDR1 is SGHTA and CDR2 FQGNSA. CDR3 residues: CASSLGTGAHISTDTQYF. The CDR3 nucleotides are TGTGCCAGCAGCTTAGGGACAGGGGCCCATATTAGCACAGATACGCAGTATTTT.

This clone was seen a handful of times. This chain connects TRBV19 to TRBJ2-3; weak D call: TRBD2 (5 bases). Germline assignment: CDR1 LNHDA and CDR2 SQIVND (reference sequence). Between the trimmed V and J ends, which lost 6 bases and 5 bases, there was a span of 21 bases. This CDR3 contains 16 residues. In nucleotides, the CDR3 is TGTGCCAGTAGCCGCCCCTCCGATCCTGGAGGAGATACGCAGTATTTT. Translation: CASSRPSDPGGDTQYF.

The chain links TRBV10-3 to TRBJ1-5, with a tentative D call TRBD1 (5 bases). The CDR3 is made up of 13 amino acids. Trimming removed 5 bases at V and 4 bases at J, with 9 bases between. The germline gives CDR1 ENHRY, CDR2 SYGVKD. CDR3 sequence: CAISLQENQPQHF. Written as DNA, the CDR3 is TGTGCCATCAGTTTACAGGAAAATCAGCCCCAGCATTTT.

This chain joins TRBV4-2 and TRBJ2-5, with 13 nucleotides matching TRBD2. Germline values: CDR1 LGHNA, CDR2 YNFKEQ. The CDR3 totals 18 residues. J lost 4 bases, V lost 4 bases, and 12 bases had no gene match. The CDR3 sequence: CASSPGTSGAQGGETQYF. The CDR3, as DNA: TGTGCCAGCAGCCCGGGGACTAGCGGGGCCCAAGGGGGAGAGACCCAGTACTTC.